The 18 T cell receptor beta chains reported below all come from one sample, sequenced in a study of technical replicates of blood from a handful of donors. Sequenced by immunoSEQ multiplex PCR; TCRdb stores in-frame clones only, minus some. The table has more than 70,000 clones, just over 95% seen once; the top ten hold about 0.2%. The sequencing input was T cells isolated from PBMCs. All receptors derive from a human donor in good health.

This clone showed up just once. The chain has TRBV27 and TRBJ2-3; the match to TRBD2 covers 15 bases. Trimming at V came to 2 bases and at J to 4 bases, leaving 4 bases not matched to a gene. Germline V gene lookup returns CDR1 MNHEY and CDR2 SMNVEV (reference sequence). The CDR3 has 17 residues. CDR3 nucleotide sequence: TGTGCCAGCAGTTTAGGAGGACTAGCGGGAGGGGCAGATACGCAGTATTTT. This codes for CASSLGGLAGGADTQYF.

The rearrangement joins TRBV28 to TRBJ1-4; D is possibly TRBD1 (5 bases). This CDR3 comprises 14 residues. Germline values: CDR1 MDHEN, CDR2 SYDVKM. V was shortened by 2 bases and J by 5 bases, with 9 bases between the two germline ends. CDR3 protein: CASSLQAGNEKLFF. Here the CDR3 DNA reads TGTGCCAGCAGTTTACAAGCAGGGAATGAAAAACTGTTTTTT.

This chain joins TRBV7-2 and TRBJ2-7; 7 nucleotides align to TRBD1. There are 14 residues in the CDR3. V lost 6 bases and J lost 3; bases outside the gene matches: 8. Germline V gives CDR1 SGHTA, CDR2 FQGNSA. CDR3 in DNA: TGTGCCAGCAGGATACAGGGGCTGGGCTACGAGCAGTACTTC. This sequence encodes CASRIQGLGYEQYF. Combining the CDR3 with reference TRBV7-2 and TRBJ2-7 gives the whole variable domain GAGVSQSPSNKVTEKGKDVELRCDPISGHTALYWYRQSLGQGLEFLIYFQGNSAPDKSGLPSDRFSAERTGGSVSTLTIQRTQQEDSAVYLCASRIQGLGYEQYFGPGTRLTVT.

CDR3 nucleotides: TGCGCCAGCAGCTTGGGACGGGGAAGCAATCAGCCCCAGCATTTT. Translating gives CASSLGRGSNQPQHF. The chain links TRBV5-1 to TRBJ1-5; no definite D call. V lost 0 bases and J 1 base, leaving 8 bases between the germline ends. This CDR3 contains 15 residues. From germline, CDR1 is SGHRS and CDR2 YFSETQ.

The chain uses TRBV15 and TRBJ2-7; 11 nucleotides line up with TRBD2. The ends lost 5 bases at V and 2 bases at J; junction bases unmatched: 11. Germline CDR1 and CDR2: LNHNV and YYDKDF (reference sequence). The CDR3 extends over 17 amino acids. The CDR3 sequence is CATSQRDTSGRTYEQYF. DNA for the CDR3: TGTGCCACCAGCCAACGGGATACTAGCGGGAGAACCTACGAGCAGTACTTC.

The chain links TRBV6-5 to TRBJ2-5; TRBD2 might be the D (5 bases). Germline V gives CDR1 MNHEY, CDR2 SVGAGI. Deletions cut 4 bases from V and 6 bases from J, with 18 bases between. This CDR3 spans 15 amino acids. CDR3 residues: CASSSPRGGTKTQYF. DNA for the CDR3: TGTGCCAGCAGTTCCCCTAGAGGAGGCACCAAGACCCAGTACTTC.

This chain joins TRBV10-3 and TRBJ2-1; 11 bases match TRBD2. The CDR3 consists of 13 residues. CDR1 is ENHRY, CDR2 SYGVKD, per germline. The V gene end was trimmed by 11 bases and the J gene end by 5 bases; junction bases not matched to a gene: 5. The CDR3 DNA reads TGTGCCTCGAGGGGACTAGCGGACAATGAGCAGTTCTTC. Translated: CASRGLADNEQFF.

The chain uses TRBV11-3 and TRBJ2-1; 8 nucleotides align to TRBD2. This CDR3 spans 13 amino acids. From germline, CDR1 is SGHNT and CDR2 YENEEA. V shed 5 bases and J 7 bases; nucleotides not matched to a gene: 4. The CDR3 nucleotides are TGTGCCAGCAGCCCCCGCGGGAGGAATGAGCAGTTCTTC. Protein: CASSPRGRNEQFF.

This sequence joins TRBV28 and TRBJ1-5; a weak D match, TRBD1 (5 bases). Germline V gene data show CDR1 as MDHEN and CDR2 as SYDVKM. CDR3 length: 16 residues. Trimming took 5 bases from V and 4 from J, leaving 18 bases between them. The CDR3 DNA reads TGTGCCAGCAGTACCCCAGGGAGGGGCTTAAATCAGCCCCAGCATTTT. Amino acid sequence: CASSTPGRGLNQPQHF.

V and J are TRBV21-1 and TRBJ1-2; the table names TRBD1, a call not compared with the DNA. TRBV21-1 is designated a pseudogene. The CDR3 spans 17 residues. The CDR3 nucleotides read TGTGCCAGCAGGGTGGAGGGGGCTTATCCTACTAACTATGGCTACACCTTC. Translation gives CASRVEGAYPTNYGYTF.

The chain recombines TRBV6-1 with TRBJ2-6, with D uncertain. This CDR3 has 15 residues. Trimming took off 5 bases at V and 2 bases at J, with 10 bases between the two ends. CDR1 and CDR2 from the germline V gene are MNHNS and SASEGT. CDR3 bases: TGTGCCAGCAGTCCCCGTATTGCTGGGGCCAACGTCCTGACTTTC. It yields the protein CASSPRIAGANVLTF.

The chain carries TRBV12-2 and TRBJ2-7; the table's D call of TRBD2 was not tested on the DNA. TRBV12-2 is given as a pseudogene. CDR3 size: 16 residues. CDR3 sequence reads: CASRLASYGGTYEQYF. As DNA, the CDR3 is TGTGCAAGTCGCTTAGCGAGTTACGGGGGGACCTACGAGCAGTACTTC.

CDR3 bases: TGCGCCAGCAGCTTAAAGACAGTGAACACTGAAGCTTTCTTT. Translated: CASSLKTVNTEAFF. This rearrangement joins TRBV5-1 to TRBJ1-1, with D maybe TRBD1 (5 bases). V was trimmed by 2 bases and J by 0 bases, leaving 8 bases between them. The CDR3 is 14 amino acids. Germline V gives CDR1 SGHRS, CDR2 YFSETQ.

This chain links TRBV6-1 with TRBJ2-5; perhaps TRBD2 as D (5 bases). The CDR3 is made up of 13 amino acids. Germline lookup yields CDR1 MNHNS and CDR2 SASEGT. V was trimmed by 1 base and J by 9 bases, leaving 12 bases between them. This chain's CDR3 is CASSEGSGRAQYF. The CDR3 DNA reads as TGTGCCAGCAGTGAAGGGAGCGGCCGGGCCCAGTACTTC.

The rearrangement joins TRBV7-8 to TRBJ2-7; TRBD2 aligns across 11 bases. With V trimmed by 4 bases and J by 3 bases, 8 bases remained unmatched. The CDR3 length is 16 residues. Germline V gene sequence: CDR1 SGHVS, CDR2 FQNEAQ. Written as DNA, the CDR3 is TGTGCCAGCAGCTCGGAAGGGACTAGCGGATACTACGAGCAGTACTTC. Protein sequence: CASSSEGTSGYYEQYF. Based on the CDR3 plus reference TRBV7-8 and TRBJ2-7, the full variable domain is GAGVSQSPRYKVAKRGQDVALRCDPISGHVSLFWYQQALGQGPEFLTYFQNEAQLDKSGLPSDRFFAERPEGSVSTLKIQRTQQEDSAVYLCASSSEGTSGYYEQYFGPGTRLTVT.

This chain uses TRBV27 with TRBJ2-3; 10 positions match TRBD2. Germline CDR1 MNHEY, CDR2 SMNVEV (reference sequence). CDR3 length: 19 amino acids. V dropped 3 bases and J dropped 2; count of bases not matched to a gene: 14. CDR3 protein: CASSLSSGRALTDTDTQYF. The CDR3 region has the DNA TGTGCCAGCAGTTTGTCCAGCGGGAGGGCCCTAACCGACACAGATACGCAGTATTTT.

The chain employs TRBV7-9 and TRBJ2-1, with TRBD2 matching 15 bases. The V and J ends lost 2 bases and 5 bases, in that order; junction bases with no gene match: 7. Germline assignment: CDR1 SEHNR and CDR2 FQNEAQ (reference sequence). CDR3 length equals 18 residues. The CDR3 is CASSLTPWTSGRDNEQFF. Written as DNA, the CDR3 is TGTGCCAGCAGCTTAACCCCATGGACTAGCGGGAGGGACAATGAGCAGTTCTTC.

V gene TRBV4-1 combines with J gene TRBJ2-1; the match to TRBD2 covers 13 bases. CDR3 length equals 17 residues. Trimming took 1 base from V and 1 from J; bases not matched to a gene: 1. The germline V gene has CDR1 MGHRA and CDR2 YSYEKL. The CDR3 is CASSQGTSGSSYNEQFF. The CDR3 DNA reads as TGCGCCAGCAGCCAAGGGACTAGCGGGAGTTCCTACAATGAGCAGTTCTTC.